This TCR beta chain was recovered during a study of cytotoxic CD8 clonotypes in ibrutinib-treated CLL. Whole-study results and caveats: Clonality was higher at baseline than in age-matched healthy donors and tracked circulating CD8+ T-cell counts. Clonality rose at ibrutinib response and fell back toward baseline at progression.

The data were produced by immunoSEQ multiplex PCR, yet TCRdb's version contains in-frame clones alone and is incomplete. The sample includes 140,000 to 150,000 clones, around 76% of them seen just once. Regarding this clone: Its matching antigen is unknown.

V shed 6 bases, J shed 0 bases, and the junction held 5 bases outside the gene matches. Per germline, CDR1 MNHEY and CDR2 SMNVEV (reference sequence). The CDR3 is 16 residues long. This material consisted of PBMCs, taken after 24 months of ibrutinib treatment. This TCR was sampled from a human donor with chronic lymphocytic leukemia. The V gene is TRBV27, the J gene TRBJ1-6; the match to TRBD1 covers 7 bases. The CDR3 loop reads CASSPDRSSYNSPLHF. The CDR3 DNA sequence: TGTGCCAGCAGCCCGGACAGGAGCTCCTATAATTCACCCCTCCACTTT.